This T cell receptor beta chain was sequenced for a study of blood T cell repertoires in COVID-19. This clone has just one count. Sequencing was performed with immunoSEQ multiplex PCR; in TCRdb, only in-frame clones are kept and a portion is missing. The sample contains 200,000 to 250,000 clones, 65% to 85% of which appear only once. V dropped 0 bases and J dropped 2 bases, with 10 bases sitting between them. Germline V gene data show CDR1 as SGHKS and CDR2 as YYEKEE (reference sequence). The CDR3 contains 15 residues. The specimen was peripheral blood. The rearrangement joins TRBV5-5 to TRBJ2-3, with D hard to call. The clonotype originates from a woman between 35 and 50 years old with active or convalescent COVID-19. For the CDR3, the DNA is TGTGCCAGCAGCTTGGTCGCAGTACCCACAGATACGCAGTATTTT. Translated, it gives CASSLVAVPTDTQYF.